The entry below describes one TCR beta chain. Antigen: not known. These data come from a study of cytomegalovirus exposure and HLA in healthy donors. Study information: Per a later analysis, the roughly 670 first-cohort and some 110 validation repertoires shared one platform. Whole-study results and caveats: Subsequent analysis of the 120 or so validation repertoires found a tendency for first-cohort TCR clusters to co-occur. Researchers catalogued around 150 TCR beta chains as cytomegalovirus-associated.

The assay was immunoSEQ multiplex PCR, and TCRdb's table has in-frame clones only and misses some. Found here are roughly 180,000 clones, 75% to 90% of them singletons; the top ten hold roughly 7.5%. This TCR was sampled from a man aged 18 to 35 in good health and CMV-seropositive. Sequences were obtained from PBMCs.

CDR3 residues: CASLGGGVTEAFF. In nucleotides, the CDR3 is TGTGCCAGCCTCGGCGGGGGGGTGACTGAAGCTTTCTTT. This chain joins TRBV6-1 and TRBJ1-1; tentative D call: TRBD1 (5 bases). The V end was cut by 8 bases, the J end by 5 bases, with 15 bases between. This CDR3 region has 13 residues. Germline CDR1 reads MNHNS; CDR2 reads SASEGT.